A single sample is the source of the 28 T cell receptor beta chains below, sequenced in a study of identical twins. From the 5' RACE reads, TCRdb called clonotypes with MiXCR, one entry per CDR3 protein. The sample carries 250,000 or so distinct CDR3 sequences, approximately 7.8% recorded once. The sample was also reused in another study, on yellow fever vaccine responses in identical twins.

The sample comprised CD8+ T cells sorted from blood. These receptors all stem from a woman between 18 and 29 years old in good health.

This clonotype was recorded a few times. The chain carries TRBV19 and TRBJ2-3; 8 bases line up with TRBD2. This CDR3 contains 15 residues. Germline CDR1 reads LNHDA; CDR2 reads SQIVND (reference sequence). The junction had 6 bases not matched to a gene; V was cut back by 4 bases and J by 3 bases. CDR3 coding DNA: TGTGCCAGTAGTAAAGCGGGAGTGGAGACAGATACGCAGTATTTT. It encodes CASSKAGVETDTQYF.

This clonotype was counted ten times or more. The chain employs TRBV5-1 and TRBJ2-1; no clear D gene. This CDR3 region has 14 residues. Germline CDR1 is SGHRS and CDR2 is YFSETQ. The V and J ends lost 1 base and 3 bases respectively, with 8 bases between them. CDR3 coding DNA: TGCGCCAGCAGCTTGAGAGGTAACTACAATGAGCAGTTCTTC. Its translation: CASSLRGNYNEQFF.

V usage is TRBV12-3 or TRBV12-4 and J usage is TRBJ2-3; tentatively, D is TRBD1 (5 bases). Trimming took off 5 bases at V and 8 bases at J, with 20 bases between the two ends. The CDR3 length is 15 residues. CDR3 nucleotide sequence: TGTGCCAGCAGTAACCCGACAGTGACCAGCCCTACGCAGTATTTT. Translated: CASSNPTVTSPTQYF.

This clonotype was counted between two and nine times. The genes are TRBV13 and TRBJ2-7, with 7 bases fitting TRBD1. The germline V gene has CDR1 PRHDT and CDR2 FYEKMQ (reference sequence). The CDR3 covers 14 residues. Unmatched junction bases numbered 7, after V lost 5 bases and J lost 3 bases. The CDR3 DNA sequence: TGTGCCAGCAGCATCGGGACAGCAGTCTACGAGCAGTACGTC. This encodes CASSIGTAVYEQYV.

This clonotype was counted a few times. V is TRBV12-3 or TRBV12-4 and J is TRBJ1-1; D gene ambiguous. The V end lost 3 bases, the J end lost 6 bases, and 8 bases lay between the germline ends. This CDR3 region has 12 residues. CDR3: CASSFFTAEAFF. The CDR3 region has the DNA TGTGCCAGCAGTTTCTTCACAGCTGAAGCTTTCTTT.

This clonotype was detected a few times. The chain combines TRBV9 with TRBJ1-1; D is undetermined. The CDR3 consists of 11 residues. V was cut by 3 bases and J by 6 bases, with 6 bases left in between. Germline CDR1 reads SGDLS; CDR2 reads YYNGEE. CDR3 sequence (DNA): TGTGCCAGCAGCGCGATAGCTGAAGCTTTCTTT. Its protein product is CASSAIAEAFF.

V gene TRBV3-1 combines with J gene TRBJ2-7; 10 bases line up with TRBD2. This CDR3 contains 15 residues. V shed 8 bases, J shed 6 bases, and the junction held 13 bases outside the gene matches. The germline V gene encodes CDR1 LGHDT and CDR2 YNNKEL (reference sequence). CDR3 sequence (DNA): TGTGCCAGCTGCCCGCTAGCGGGAGTTGCCTCCGAGCAGTACTTC. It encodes CASCPLAGVASEQYF.

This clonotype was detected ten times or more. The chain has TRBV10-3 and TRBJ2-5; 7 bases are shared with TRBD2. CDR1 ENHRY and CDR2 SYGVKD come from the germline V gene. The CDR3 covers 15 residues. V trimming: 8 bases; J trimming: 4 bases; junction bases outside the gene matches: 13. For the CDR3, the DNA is TGTGCCATCGGGGATGCCGAGCGGGGTTTAGAGACCCAGTACTTC. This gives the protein CAIGDAERGLETQYF.

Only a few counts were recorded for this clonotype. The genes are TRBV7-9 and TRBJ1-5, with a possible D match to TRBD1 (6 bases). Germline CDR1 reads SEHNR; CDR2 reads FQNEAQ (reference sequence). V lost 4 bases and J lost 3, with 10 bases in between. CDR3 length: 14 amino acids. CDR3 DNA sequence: TGTGCCAGCAGCTACGGACAGTCCAATCAGCCCCAGCATTTT. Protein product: CASSYGQSNQPQHF.

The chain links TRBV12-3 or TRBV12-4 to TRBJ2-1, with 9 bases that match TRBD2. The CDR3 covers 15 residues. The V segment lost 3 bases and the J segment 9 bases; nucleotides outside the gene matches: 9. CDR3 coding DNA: TGTGCCAGCAGTTTTAGGATTAGCGGGAGTGGTGAGCAGTTCTTC. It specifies CASSFRISGSGEQFF.

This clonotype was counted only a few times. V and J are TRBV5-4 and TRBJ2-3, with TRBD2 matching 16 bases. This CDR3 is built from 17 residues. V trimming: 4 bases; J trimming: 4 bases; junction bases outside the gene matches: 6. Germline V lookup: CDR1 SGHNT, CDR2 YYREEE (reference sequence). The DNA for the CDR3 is TGTGCCAGCAGCCTGGGACTAGCGGGAGGGCCAGCAGATACGCAGTATTTT. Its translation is CASSLGLAGGPADTQYF.

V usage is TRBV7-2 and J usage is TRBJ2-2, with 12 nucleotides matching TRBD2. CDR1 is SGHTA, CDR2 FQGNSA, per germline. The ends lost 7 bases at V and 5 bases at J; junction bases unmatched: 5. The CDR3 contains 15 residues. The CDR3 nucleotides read TGTGCCAGCAATCTAGCGGGGGGGCTTACCGGGGAGCTGTTTTTT. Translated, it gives CASNLAGGLTGELFF.

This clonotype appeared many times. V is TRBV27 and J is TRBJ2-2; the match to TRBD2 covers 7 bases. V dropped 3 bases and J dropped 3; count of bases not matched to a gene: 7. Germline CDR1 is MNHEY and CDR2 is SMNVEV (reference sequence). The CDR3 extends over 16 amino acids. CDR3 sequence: CASSFVRELDTGELFF. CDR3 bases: TGTGCCAGCAGTTTTGTGCGGGAGCTGGACACCGGGGAGCTGTTTTTT.

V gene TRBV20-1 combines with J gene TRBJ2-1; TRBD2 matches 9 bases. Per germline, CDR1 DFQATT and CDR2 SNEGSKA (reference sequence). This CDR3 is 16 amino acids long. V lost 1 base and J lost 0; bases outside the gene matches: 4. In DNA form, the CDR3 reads TGCAGTGCTAGAGTGCTAGCGGGGAGCTCCTACAATGAGCAGTTCTTC. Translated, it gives CSARVLAGSSYNEQFF.

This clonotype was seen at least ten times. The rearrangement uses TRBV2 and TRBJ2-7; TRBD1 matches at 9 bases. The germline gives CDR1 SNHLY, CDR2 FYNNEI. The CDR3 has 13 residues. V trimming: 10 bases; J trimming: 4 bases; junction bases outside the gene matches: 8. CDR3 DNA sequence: TGTGCCACCGGGACAGGGCGAGGTTACGAGCAGTACTTC. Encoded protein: CATGTGRGYEQYF.

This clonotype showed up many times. The CDR3, as DNA: TGCAGTGCTAGAGATCCTCTAAGCCGACTAGCGGGATACAATGAGCAGTTCTTC. It yields the protein CSARDPLSRLAGYNEQFF. The chain recombines TRBV20-1 with TRBJ2-1; 11 bases line up with TRBD2. Germline CDR1 is DFQATT and CDR2 is SNEGSKA (reference sequence). Trimming removed 0 bases from V and 4 bases from J; junction bases left unmatched: 11. The length of the CDR3 is 18 residues.

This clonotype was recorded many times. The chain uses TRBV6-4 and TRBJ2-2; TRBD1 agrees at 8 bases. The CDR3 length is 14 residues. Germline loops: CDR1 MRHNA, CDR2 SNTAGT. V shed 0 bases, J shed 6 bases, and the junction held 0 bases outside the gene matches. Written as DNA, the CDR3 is TGTGCCAGCAGTGACTCGACAGGGGCCGGGGAGCTGTTTTTT. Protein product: CASSDSTGAGELFF.

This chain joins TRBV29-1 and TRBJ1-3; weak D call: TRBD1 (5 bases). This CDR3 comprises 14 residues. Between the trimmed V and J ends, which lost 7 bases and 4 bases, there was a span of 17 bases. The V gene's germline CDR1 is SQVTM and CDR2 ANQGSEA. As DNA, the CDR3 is TGCAGCGCCCTGGTGGGGGTTGGAGGAAACACCATATATTTT. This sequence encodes CSALVGVGGNTIYF.

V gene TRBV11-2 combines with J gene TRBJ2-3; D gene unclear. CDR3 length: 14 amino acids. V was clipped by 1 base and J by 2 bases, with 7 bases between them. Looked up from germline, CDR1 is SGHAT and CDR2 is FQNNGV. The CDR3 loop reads CASSLVGNTDTQYF. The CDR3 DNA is TGTGCCAGCAGCTTAGTTGGGAACACAGATACGCAGTATTTT.

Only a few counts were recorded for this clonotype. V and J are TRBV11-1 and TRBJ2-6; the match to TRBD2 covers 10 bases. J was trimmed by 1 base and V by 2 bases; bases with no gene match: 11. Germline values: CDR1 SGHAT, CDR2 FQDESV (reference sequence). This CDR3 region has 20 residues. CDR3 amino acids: CASSLPLAGETQSGANVLTF. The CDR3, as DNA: TGTGCCAGCAGCTTACCGCTAGCGGGAGAGACCCAGTCTGGGGCCAACGTCCTGACTTTC.

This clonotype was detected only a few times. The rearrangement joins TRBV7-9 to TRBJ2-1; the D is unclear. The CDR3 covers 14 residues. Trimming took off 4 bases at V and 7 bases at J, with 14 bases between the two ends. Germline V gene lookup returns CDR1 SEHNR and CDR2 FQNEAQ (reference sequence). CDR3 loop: CASSSASAGNEQFF. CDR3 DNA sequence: TGTGCCAGCAGCTCCGCTTCGGCCGGGAATGAGCAGTTCTTC.

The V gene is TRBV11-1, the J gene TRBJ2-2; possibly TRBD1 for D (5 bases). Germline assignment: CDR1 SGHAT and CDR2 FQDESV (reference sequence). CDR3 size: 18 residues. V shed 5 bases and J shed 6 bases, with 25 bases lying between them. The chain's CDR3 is CASSPRQGIHSGPGELFF. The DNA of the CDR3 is TGTGCCAGCAGCCCGAGACAAGGGATCCATTCAGGGCCCGGGGAGCTGTTTTTT.

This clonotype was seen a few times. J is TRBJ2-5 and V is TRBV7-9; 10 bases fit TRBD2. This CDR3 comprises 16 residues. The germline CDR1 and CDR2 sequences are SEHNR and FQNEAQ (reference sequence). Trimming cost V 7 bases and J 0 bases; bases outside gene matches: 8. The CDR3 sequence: CASTPFSGGYQETQYF. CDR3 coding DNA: TGTGCCAGCACCCCGTTTAGCGGGGGGTACCAAGAGACCCAGTACTTC.

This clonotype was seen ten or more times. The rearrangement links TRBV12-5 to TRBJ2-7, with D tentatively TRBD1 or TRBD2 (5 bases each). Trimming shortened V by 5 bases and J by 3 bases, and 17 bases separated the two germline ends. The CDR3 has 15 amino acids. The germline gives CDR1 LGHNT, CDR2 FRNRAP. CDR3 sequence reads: CASGTRGVLNYEQYV. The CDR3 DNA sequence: TGTGCTAGTGGTACCCGAGGGGTTCTCAACTACGAGCAGTACGTC.

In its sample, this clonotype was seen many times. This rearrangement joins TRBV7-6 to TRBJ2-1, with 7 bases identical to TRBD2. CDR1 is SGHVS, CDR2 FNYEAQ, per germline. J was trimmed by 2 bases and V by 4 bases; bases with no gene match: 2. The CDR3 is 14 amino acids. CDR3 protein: CASSYGTTYNEQFF. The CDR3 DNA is TGTGCCAGCAGCTACGGGACTACCTACAATGAGCAGTTCTTC.

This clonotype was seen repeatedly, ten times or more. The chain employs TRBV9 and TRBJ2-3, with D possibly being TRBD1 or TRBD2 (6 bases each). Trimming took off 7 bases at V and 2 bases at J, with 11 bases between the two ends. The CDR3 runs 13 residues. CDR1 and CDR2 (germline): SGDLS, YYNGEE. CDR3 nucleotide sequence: TGTGCCAGCCGGGGGCCGCTCACAGATACGCAGTATTTT. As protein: CASRGPLTDTQYF.

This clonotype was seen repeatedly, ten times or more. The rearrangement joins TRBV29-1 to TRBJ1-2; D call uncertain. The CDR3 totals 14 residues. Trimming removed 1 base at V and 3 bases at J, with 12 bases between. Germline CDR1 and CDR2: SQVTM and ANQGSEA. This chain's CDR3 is CSVEVSSQYYGYTF. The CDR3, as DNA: TGCAGCGTTGAAGTTAGTTCCCAGTACTATGGCTACACCTTC.

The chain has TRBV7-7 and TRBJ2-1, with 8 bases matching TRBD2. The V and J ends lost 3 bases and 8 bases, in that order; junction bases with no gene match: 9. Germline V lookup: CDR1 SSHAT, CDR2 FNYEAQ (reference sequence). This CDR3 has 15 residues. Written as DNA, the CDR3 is TGTGCCAGCAGCTTGGAACTAGCGGCGAGCGATGAGCAGTTCTTC. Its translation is CASSLELAASDEQFF.